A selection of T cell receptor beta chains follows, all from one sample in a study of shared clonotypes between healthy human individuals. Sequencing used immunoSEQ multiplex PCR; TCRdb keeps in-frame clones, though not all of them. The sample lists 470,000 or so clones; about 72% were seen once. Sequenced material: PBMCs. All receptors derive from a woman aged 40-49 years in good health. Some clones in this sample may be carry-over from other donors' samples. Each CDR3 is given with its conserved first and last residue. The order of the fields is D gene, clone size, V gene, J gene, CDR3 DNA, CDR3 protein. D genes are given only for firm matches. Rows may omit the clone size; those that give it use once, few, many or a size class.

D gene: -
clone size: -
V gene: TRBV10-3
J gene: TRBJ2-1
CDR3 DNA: TGTGCCATCAGTGAGTCGCAGGGCAGTGAGCAGTTCTTC
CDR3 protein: CAISESQGSEQFF

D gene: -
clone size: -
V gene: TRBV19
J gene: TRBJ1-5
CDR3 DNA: TGTGCCAGTAGTATGATCTGGTCCTTAGGGGGGGATCAGCCCCAGCATTTT
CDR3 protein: CASSMIWSLGGDQPQHF

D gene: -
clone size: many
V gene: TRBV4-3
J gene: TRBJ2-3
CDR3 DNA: TGCGCCAGCAGCCAAGAAGGCAGGAGTCTAATTGATACGCAGTATTTT
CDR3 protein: CASSQEGRSLIDTQYF

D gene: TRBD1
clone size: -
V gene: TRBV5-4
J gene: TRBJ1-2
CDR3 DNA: TGTGCCAGCAGCTTTGAGGGGGCGGTTGGCTACACCTTC
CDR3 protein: CASSFEGAVGYTF

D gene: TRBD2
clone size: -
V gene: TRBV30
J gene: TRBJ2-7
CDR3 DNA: TGTGCCTGGACCCTTGGGACTACCTCCATTTCCTACGAGCAGTACTTC
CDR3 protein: CAWTLGTTSISYEQYF

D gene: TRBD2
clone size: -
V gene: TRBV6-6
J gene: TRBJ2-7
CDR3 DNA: TGTGCCAGCAGTCATAGCGGGAGGACCTACGAGCAGTACTTC
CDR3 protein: CASSHSGRTYEQYF

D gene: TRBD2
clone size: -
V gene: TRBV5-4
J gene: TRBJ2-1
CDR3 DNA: TGTGCCAGCACGGCTAGCGGGACTATCAAGCAGTTCTTC
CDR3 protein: CASTASGTIKQFF

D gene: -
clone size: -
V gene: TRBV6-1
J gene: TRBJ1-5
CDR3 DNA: TGTGCCAGCAGTGCCGGGTTCAATCAGCCCCAGCATTTT
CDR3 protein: CASSAGFNQPQHF

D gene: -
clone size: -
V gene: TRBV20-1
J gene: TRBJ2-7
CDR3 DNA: TGCAGTGTAGGGACTCCCTACGAGCAGTACTTC
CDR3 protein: CSVGTPYEQYF

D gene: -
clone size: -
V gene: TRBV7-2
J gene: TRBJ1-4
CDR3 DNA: TGTGCCAGCAGCCTCAACGCTGGCAGGGCTTGGGAAAAACTGTTTTTT
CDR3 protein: CASSLNAGRAWEKLFF

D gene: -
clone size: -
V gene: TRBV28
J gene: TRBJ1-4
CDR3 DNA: TGTGCCAGCAGTTTATCGTCAGGGATTAATGAAAAACTGTTTTTT
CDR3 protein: CASSLSSGINEKLFF

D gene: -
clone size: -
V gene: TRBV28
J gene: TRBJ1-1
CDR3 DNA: TGTGCCAGCAGTTTAGGGGTCAGCTTGAACACTGAAGCTTTCTTT
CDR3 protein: CASSLGVSLNTEAFF

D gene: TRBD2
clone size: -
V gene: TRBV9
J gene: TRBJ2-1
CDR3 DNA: TGTGCCAGCAGCCATATGGACGGGAGGCCCTACAATGAGCAGTTCTTC
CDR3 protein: CASSHMDGRPYNEQFF

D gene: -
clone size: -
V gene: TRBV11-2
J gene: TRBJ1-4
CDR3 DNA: TGTGCCAGCAGCCGTCAGTTATTCGAAAAACTGTTTTTT
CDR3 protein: CASSRQLFEKLFF

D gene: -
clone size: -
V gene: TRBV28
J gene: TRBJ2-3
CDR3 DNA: TGTGCCAGCAGTTCAGGGGGAGGGAAAGGAGATACGCAGTATTTT
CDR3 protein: CASSSGGGKGDTQYF

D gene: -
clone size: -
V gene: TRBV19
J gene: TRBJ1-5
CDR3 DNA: TGTGCCAGTAGTATGGTAGGGGGTTATCAGCCCCAGCATTTT
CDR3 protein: CASSMVGGYQPQHF

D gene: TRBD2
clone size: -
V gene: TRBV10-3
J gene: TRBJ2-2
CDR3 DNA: TGTGCCATCAGGTCGGGACTAGCGGGAGGCACCGGGGAGCTGTTTTTT
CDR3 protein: CAIRSGLAGGTGELFF

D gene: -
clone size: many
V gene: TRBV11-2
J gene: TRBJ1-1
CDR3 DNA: TGTGCCAGCAGCTACGGGGCGGCTACTGAAGCTTTCTTT
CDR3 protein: CASSYGAATEAFF

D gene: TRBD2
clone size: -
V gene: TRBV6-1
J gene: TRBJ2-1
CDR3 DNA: TGTGCCAGCAGTGAAGCGTCGGGAGGGCCAAGGGAGCAGTTCTTC
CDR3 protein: CASSEASGGPREQFF

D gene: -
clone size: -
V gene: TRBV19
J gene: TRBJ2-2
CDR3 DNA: TGTGCCAGTAGTTGGGGGGCCGGGGAGCTGTTTTTT
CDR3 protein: CASSWGAGELFF

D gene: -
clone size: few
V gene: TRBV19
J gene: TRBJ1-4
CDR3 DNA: TGTGCCAGTAGTATAGCCCGCCAGGGTGGAGAAAAACTGTTTTTT
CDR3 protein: CASSIARQGGEKLFF

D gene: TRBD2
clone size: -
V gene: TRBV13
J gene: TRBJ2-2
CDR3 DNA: TGTGCCAGCAGCTTACTAGCGGGAGTGGGCAACACCGGGGAGCTGTTTTTT
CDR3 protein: CASSLLAGVGNTGELFF

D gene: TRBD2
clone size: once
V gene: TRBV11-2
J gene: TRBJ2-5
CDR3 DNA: TGTGCCAGCAGCTTGGAGAGTGCGGGAGGTCGAGAGACCCAGTACTTC
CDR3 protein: CASSLESAGGRETQYF

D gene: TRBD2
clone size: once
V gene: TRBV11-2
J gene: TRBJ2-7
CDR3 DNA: TGTGCCAGCAGTCCAGTAGCGGGAGCTCCTTACGAGCAGTACTTC
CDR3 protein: CASSPVAGAPYEQYF

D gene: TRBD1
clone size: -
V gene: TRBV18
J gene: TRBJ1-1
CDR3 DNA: TGTGCCAGCTCACCAAAGGGGGCTATGACTGAAGCTTTCTTT
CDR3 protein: CASSPKGAMTEAFF

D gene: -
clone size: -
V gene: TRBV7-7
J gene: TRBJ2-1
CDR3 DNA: TGTGCCAGCAGCTTGAATAGCGGAATCTACAATGAGCAGTTCTTC
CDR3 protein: CASSLNSGIYNEQFF

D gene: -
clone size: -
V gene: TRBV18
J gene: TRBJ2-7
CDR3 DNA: TGTGCCAGCTCCCCTAGGGGACACACCGTTTACGAGCAGTACTTC
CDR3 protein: CASSPRGHTVYEQYF

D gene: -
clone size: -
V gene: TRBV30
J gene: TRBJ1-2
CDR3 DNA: TGTGCCTGGAGTGGACTATTCTATGGCTACACCTTC
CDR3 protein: CAWSGLFYGYTF

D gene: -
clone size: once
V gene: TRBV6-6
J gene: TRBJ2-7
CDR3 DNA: TGTGCCAGCAGCCCGGGTAGGGTCCACGAGCAGTACTTC
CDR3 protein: CASSPGRVHEQYF

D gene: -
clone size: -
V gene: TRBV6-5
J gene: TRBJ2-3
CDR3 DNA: TGTGCCAGCAGTCCGTGGGGGGGCACAGATACGCAGTATTTT
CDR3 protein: CASSPWGGTDTQYF

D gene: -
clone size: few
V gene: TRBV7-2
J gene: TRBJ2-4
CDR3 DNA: TGTGCCAGCAGCCCTACAGGAGCTAGAAACATTCAGTACTTC
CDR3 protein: CASSPTGARNIQYF

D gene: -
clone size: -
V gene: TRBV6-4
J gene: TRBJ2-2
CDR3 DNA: TGTGCCAGCAGTGACTCCGGTGGGGCCGGGGAGCTGTTTTTT
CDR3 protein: CASSDSGGAGELFF

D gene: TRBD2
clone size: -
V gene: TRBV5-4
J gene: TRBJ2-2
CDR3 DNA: TGTGCCAGCAGCTTCCCCACCGGGAGGGCCTTAGGCGGGGAGCTGTTTTTT
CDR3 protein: CASSFPTGRALGGELFF

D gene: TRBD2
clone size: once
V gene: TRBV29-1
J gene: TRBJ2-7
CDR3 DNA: TGCAGCGTTGAAGGCGGGAGGGGATTCGTCGAGCAGTACTTC
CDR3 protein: CSVEGGRGFVEQYF

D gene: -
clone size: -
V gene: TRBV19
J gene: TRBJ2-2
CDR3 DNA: TGTGCCAGTAGCCCCACAGCCGGGGAGCTGTTTTTT
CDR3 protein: CASSPTAGELFF

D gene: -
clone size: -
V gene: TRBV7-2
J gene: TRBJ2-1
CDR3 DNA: TGTGCCAGCAGCGGAGGGACCCAGAATGAGCAGTTCTTC
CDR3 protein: CASSGGTQNEQFF

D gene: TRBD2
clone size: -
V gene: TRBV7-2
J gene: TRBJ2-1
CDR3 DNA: TGTGCCAGCAGCTTAATGGTAGCGGGAGCGGATGAGCAGTTCTTC
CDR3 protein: CASSLMVAGADEQFF

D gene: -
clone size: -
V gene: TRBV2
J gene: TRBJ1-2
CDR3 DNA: TGTGCCAGCAGAGAGGGTTTCGGTGGCTACACCTTC
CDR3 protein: CASREGFGGYTF

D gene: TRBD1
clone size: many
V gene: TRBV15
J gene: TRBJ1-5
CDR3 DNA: TGTGCCACCAGCAGAGTCGTAGGGACAGCGACCAAACAGCCCCAGCATTTT
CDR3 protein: CATSRVVGTATKQPQHF

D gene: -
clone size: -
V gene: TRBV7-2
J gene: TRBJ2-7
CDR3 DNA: TGTGCCAGCAGCTTAGGTGATGGCTACGAGCAGTACTTC
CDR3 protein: CASSLGDGYEQYF

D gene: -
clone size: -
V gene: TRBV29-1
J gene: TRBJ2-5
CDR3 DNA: TGCAGCGTTGGGGCAGCCCAAGAGACCCAGTACTTC
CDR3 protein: CSVGAAQETQYF

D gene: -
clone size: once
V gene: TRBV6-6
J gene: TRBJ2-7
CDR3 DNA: TGTGCCAGCAGTGCCCGGACAGAAGACTACGAGCAGTACTTC
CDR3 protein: CASSARTEDYEQYF

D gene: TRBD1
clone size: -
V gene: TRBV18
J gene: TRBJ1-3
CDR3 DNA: TGTGCCAGCTCACTTTCCGGACAGGGGGCTGGAAACACCATATATTTT
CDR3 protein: CASSLSGQGAGNTIYF

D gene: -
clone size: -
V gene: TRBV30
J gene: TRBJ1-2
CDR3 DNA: TGTGCCTGGAGTAAATACGAAGGCTACACCTTC
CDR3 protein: CAWSKYEGYTF

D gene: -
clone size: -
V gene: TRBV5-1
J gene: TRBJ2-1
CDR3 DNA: TGCGCCAGCAGCTTGGACATCAGGGGCGGTTGGTCGGGTAATGAGCAGTTCTTC
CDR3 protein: CASSLDIRGGWSGNEQFF

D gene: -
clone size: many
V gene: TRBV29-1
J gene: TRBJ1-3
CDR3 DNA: TGCAGCGTTGAATCCGGCGTGGACACCATATATTTT
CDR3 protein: CSVESGVDTIYF

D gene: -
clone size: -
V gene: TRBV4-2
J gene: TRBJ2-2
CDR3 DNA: TGTGCCAGCAGCCAAGATATGGGCGGCGGGGGCCCCGGGGAGCTGTTTTTT
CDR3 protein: CASSQDMGGGGPGELFF

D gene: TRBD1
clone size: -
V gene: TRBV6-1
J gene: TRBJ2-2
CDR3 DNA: TGTGCCAGCAGGAAGGACAGGGGTTACACCGGGGAGCTGTTTTTT
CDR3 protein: CASRKDRGYTGELFF